This TCR beta chain is from a study of OX40 agonist ivuxolimab in advanced cancers. Study details: Ivuxolimab, an agonistic anti-OX40 (CD134) antibody, was given to patients.

Deletions cut 4 bases from V and 5 bases from J, with 25 bases between. Germline lookup yields CDR1 SGHNT and CDR2 YYREEE (reference sequence). This CDR3 has 17 residues. Assay: immunoSEQ multiplex PCR; the TCRdb copy retains only in-frame clones and omits some. The sample records 80,000 to 95,000 clones, around nine tenths being singletons. As to this clone: Its specificity is unknown.

Broader study findings: Among T cells, CD8+ cells averaged more expanded clones than CD4+ cells.

This material consisted of CD4+ or CD8+ T cells sorted from blood, taken in a trial of the OX40 agonist ivuxolimab. The clonotype was recovered from an adult with an advanced solid tumor such as melanoma, head and neck, liver or kidney cancer. The rearrangement joins TRBV5-4 to TRBJ2-7; tentatively, D is TRBD1 (6 bases). The CDR3 DNA sequence: TGTGCCAGCAGCGGACGGACAGCCTACAGCACTTTCGACGAGCAGTACTTC. As protein: CASSGRTAYSTFDEQYF.